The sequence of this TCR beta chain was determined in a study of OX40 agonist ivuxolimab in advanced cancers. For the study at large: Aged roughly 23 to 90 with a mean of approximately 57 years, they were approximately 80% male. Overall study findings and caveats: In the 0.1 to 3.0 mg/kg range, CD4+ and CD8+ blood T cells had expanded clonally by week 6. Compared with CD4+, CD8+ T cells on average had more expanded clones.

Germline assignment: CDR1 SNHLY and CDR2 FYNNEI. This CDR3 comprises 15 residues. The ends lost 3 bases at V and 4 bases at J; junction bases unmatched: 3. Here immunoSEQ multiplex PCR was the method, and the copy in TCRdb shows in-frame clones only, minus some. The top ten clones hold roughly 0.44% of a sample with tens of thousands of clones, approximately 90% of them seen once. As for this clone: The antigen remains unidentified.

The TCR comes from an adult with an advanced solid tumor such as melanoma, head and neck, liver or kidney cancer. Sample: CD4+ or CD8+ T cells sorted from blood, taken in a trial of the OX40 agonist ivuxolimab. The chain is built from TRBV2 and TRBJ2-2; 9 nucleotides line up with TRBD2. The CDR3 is CASSELLAGTGELFF. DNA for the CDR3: TGTGCCAGCAGTGAGTTACTAGCGGGCACCGGGGAGCTGTTTTTT. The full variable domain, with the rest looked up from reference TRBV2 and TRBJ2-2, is EPEVTQTPSHQVTQMGQEVILRCVPISNHLYFYWYRQILGQKVEFLVSFYNNEISEKSEIFDDQFSVERPDGSNFTLKIRSTKLEDSAMYFCASSELLAGTGELFFGEGSRLTVL.